Presented here are 6 T cell receptor beta chains from one specimen sequenced in a study of blood T cells in healthy people across ages. Using a J-beta primer mix together with a sample-barcoded 5' primer, a second PCR was run for roughly 7 to 11 cycles. TCRdb redid the calling of the 5' RACE reads with MiXCR, one entry per CDR3 protein. The table records 550,000 to 800,000 distinct CDR3 sequences, approximately 29% of them present only once. Sequencing input: blood. These receptors were taken from an elderly woman in good health.

This clonotype has only a few counts. Here the CDR3 reads CASSGDRATGELFF. CDR3 bases: TGTGCCAGCAGTGGCGACAGGGCCACCGGGGAGCTGTTTTTT. This rearrangement joins TRBV12-3 or TRBV12-4 to TRBJ2-2, with 7 bases that match TRBD1. Trimming at V came to 5 bases and at J to 4 bases, leaving 4 bases not matched to a gene. CDR3 length: 14 amino acids.

This clonotype was seen just once. CDR3 region: CASSGNRDGYTF. CDR3 in DNA: TGTGCCAGCAGTGGCAACAGGGATGGCTACACCTTC. The chain carries TRBV12-3 or TRBV12-4 and TRBJ1-2, with D maybe TRBD1 (6 bases). The germline V and J ends were trimmed by 5 bases and 6 bases, with 10 bases remaining between them. The CDR3 covers 12 residues.

About this clonotype: This may be a read error: a much more frequent sequence differs by one nucleotide. The gene calls are TRBV3-1 and TRBJ2-7; the match to TRBD1 covers 9 bases. V gave up 5 bases and J gave up 6 bases; unmatched junction bases: 8. The germline V gene has CDR1 LGHDT and CDR2 YNNKEL (reference sequence). The CDR3 has 14 residues. In nucleotides, the CDR3 is TGTGCCAGCAGCTCGACAGGGGGGGTGTGCGAGCAGTACTTC. Amino acid sequence: CASSSTGGVCEQYF.

This clonotype was seen ten or more times. This rearrangement joins TRBV3-1 to TRBJ2-5; D unresolved. CDR1 is LGHDT and CDR2 is YNNKEL in the germline V gene (reference sequence). This CDR3 is 15 amino acids long. The V gene lost 0 bases and the J gene lost 0 bases, with 8 bases spanning the gap. Written as DNA, the CDR3 is TGTGCCAGCAGCCAAGATCGGATTTACCAAGAGACCCAGTACTTC. This sequence encodes CASSQDRIYQETQYF.

This chain connects TRBV4-2 to TRBJ2-5, with 8 bases that match TRBD1. CDR3 length: 17 amino acids. The germline gives CDR1 LGHNA, CDR2 YNFKEQ. Trimming at V came to 3 bases and at J to 2 bases, leaving 11 bases not matched to a gene. The CDR3: CASSQTASRTGQETQYF. DNA of the CDR3: TGTGCCAGCAGCCAGACCGCCTCTAGGACAGGGCAAGAGACCCAGTACTTC.

Comments on this clonotype: This may be a read error, as it is one base from a much larger clone. The gene calls are TRBV4-3 and TRBJ2-1; TRBD1 might be the D (5 bases). Germline V lookup: CDR1 LGHNA, CDR2 YSLEER. The CDR3 is made up of 13 amino acids. In nucleotides, the CDR3 is TGCACCAGCGCCGTGAGCAGGGTGAGTGAGCAGTTCTTC. It yields the protein CTSAVSRVSEQFF.